This entry concerns a single T cell receptor (beta chain). Its antigen is undetermined. The immunoSEQ assay was v3.0, run at survey level. Libraries were prepared by immunoSEQ multiplex PCR; TCRdb keeps only in-frame clonotypes and omits some of them. This sample has approximately 6,500 clones; over 60% occur once, and the top ten carry approximately 16%. These data belong to a study of long-term antiretroviral therapy in people with HIV. Overall study findings and caveats: In samples taken after ART, diversity increased but remained below transplant donor control levels.

Trimming cost V 4 bases and J 5 bases; bases outside gene matches: 4. This CDR3 comprises 15 residues. Germline V CDR1 and CDR2: SEHNR, FQNEAQ (reference sequence). Each contributor possessed a minimum of one pre-ART and a minimum of two post-ART PBMC samples. The TCR was taken from a man aged 35-49 years with HIV. The chain joins TRBV7-9 to TRBJ2-3; 12 nucleotides line up with TRBD2. This specimen was unsorted PBMCs, taken approximately 11 months before starting antiretroviral therapy. CDR3 DNA: TGTGCCAGCAGCTCTAGCGGGGGGGCACAAGATACGCAGTATTTT. It yields the protein CASSSSGGAQDTQYF.